This TCR beta chain was identified in a study of early T cells in non-severe SARS-CoV-2 infection. Study summary: Unsorted whole-blood RNA was sequenced in bulk, leaving chains unpaired. Study conclusions and caveats: Reliance on VDJdb matching favored anti-spike CD8 responses; private and CD4 specificities were missed.

Unique molecular identifiers tagged individual cDNA molecules. TCRdb recomputed calls from the 5' RACE reads with MiXCR, one row per CDR3 protein. Here the sample spans about 71,000 distinct CDR3 sequences, under 15% being singletons. The CDR3 runs to 14 residues. Germline-derived CDR1 and CDR2 are SGHVS and FQNEAQ. The V end was cut by 6 bases, the J end by 5 bases, with 15 bases between. This clonotype was seen more than once but under ten times. The antigen is not known. The clonotype was recovered from an adult who was a healthcare worker with PCR-confirmed SARS-CoV-2 infection or an uninfected control (not recorded which). The genes are TRBV7-8 and TRBJ2-3, with a tentative D call TRBD2 (6 bases). The sequenced sample was whole blood, obtained at baseline. CDR3 coding DNA: TGTGCCAGCAGGATCGGCGGGGCGGGAGATACGCAGTATTTT. This translates into CASRIGGAGDTQYF. The full variable domain, in which reference TRBV7-8 and TRBJ2-3 provide the parts outside the CDR3, is GAGVSQSPRYKVAKRGQDVALRCDPISGHVSLFWYQQALGQGPEFLTYFQNEAQLDKSGLPSDRFFAERPEGSVSTLKIQRTQQEDSAVYLCASRIGGAGDTQYFGPGTRLTVL.